The rows below give T cell receptor beta chains drawn from one sample of a study of blood T cell repertoires in COVID-19. Clones were sequenced by immunoSEQ multiplex PCR, and TCRdb holds only the in-frame ones, with some missing. The repertoire has about 21,000 clones, approximately 90% of them found once; the top ten carry over 15%. The sequencing sample was made of peripheral blood. The source of these receptors is a man in his 70s with active COVID-19. Each CDR3 is given with its conserved first and last residue. D genes are given only for firm matches. Clone size is shown for a subset of rows, as once, few, many or a class of expanded clone.

>TRBJ2-2|TRBV29-1|TRBD2|few
TGCAGCGTTGAAGATTCGCGGGGGGCCGGGGAGCTGTTTTTT
CSVEDSRGAGELFF
>TRBJ2-5|TRBV30|-|-
TGTGCCTGGAGTGTACAGGAGACCCAGTACTTC
CAWSVQETQYF
>TRBJ1-1|TRBV30|-|-
TGTGCCTGGAGGTCAGACAGGTACACTGAAGCTTTCTTT
CAWRSDRYTEAFF
>TRBJ2-7|TRBV20-1|-|-
TGCAGTGCCGCGTCGGTTTATGGGCAGTACTTC
CSAASVYGQYF
>TRBJ1-1|TRBV2|TRBD1|-
TGTGCCAGCAGCGCGACAGGGATGATCACTGAAGCTTTCTTT
CASSATGMITEAFF
>TRBJ1-2|TRBV6-5|-|-
TGTGCCAGCAGCCAGTTTTCCGGCTACACCTTC
CASSQFSGYTF
>TRBJ2-2|TRBV27|-|-
TGTGCCAGCAGTTTATCCCAGAGGGGGACCGGGGAGCTGTTTTTT
CASSLSQRGTGELFF
>TRBJ1-3|TRBV15|-|-
TGTGCCACCAGCAGAGATGTAGGGCCGGGAGGAAACACCATATATTTT
CATSRDVGPGGNTIYF
>TRBJ2-7|TRBV2|TRBD2|once
TGTGCCAGCACCCGGGGAGGACTAGCGGGGGGGTACGAGCAGTACTTC
CASTRGGLAGGYEQYF
>TRBJ1-1|TRBV4-2|-|-
TGTGCCAGCAGCCTGAGGGTCGAGAACACTGAAGCTTTCTTT
CASSLRVENTEAFF
>TRBJ1-4|TRBV5-1|-|-
TGCGCCAGCAGCTTGGTTTCTAGCGGGTCGGGTAGGAAACTGTTTTTT
CASSLVSSGSGRKLFF
>TRBJ1-1|TRBV10-2|TRBD1|-
TGCGCCAGCAGTGTTACAGGGGTGAACACTGAAGCTTTCTTT
CASSVTGVNTEAFF
>TRBJ1-4|TRBV7-9|-|-
TGTGCCAGCAGCTTACCAGGGGCAAGTCTGTTTTTT
CASSLPGASLFF
>TRBJ1-1|TRBV5-1|-|-
TGCGCCAGCAGCTTTGAGGTCGGAACTGAAGCTTTCTTT
CASSFEVGTEAFF
>TRBJ2-1|TRBV19|TRBD2|-
TGTGCCAGTAAGGCCCCGGGACTAGCGGGAGATCTGGGCAATGAGCAGTTCTTC
CASKAPGLAGDLGNEQFF
>TRBJ2-7|TRBV10-3|-|-
TGTGCCATCAGTGCAGGGGATCTCGAGCAGTACTTC
CAISAGDLEQYF
>TRBJ2-3|TRBV6-4|-|-
TGTGCCAGCAGTGAGCGGGACACAGATACGCAGTATTTT
CASSERDTDTQYF
>TRBJ2-1|TRBV4-1|-|-
TGCGCCAGCAGCCTTGGACAAAGCTCCTACAATGAGCAGTTCTTC
CASSLGQSSYNEQFF
>TRBJ1-1|TRBV11-3|TRBD1|-
TGTGCCAGCAGCCGAACCACAGGGGGCACTGAAGCTTTCTTT
CASSRTTGGTEAFF
>TRBJ1-5|TRBV11-2|-|-
TGTGCCAGCAGTGGGGGGTACAATCAGCCCCAGCATTTT
CASSGGYNQPQHF
>TRBJ2-5|TRBV5-1|TRBD1|-
TGCGCCAGCAGCTCAACAGGGGGCTGGGAGACCCAGTACTTC
CASSSTGGWETQYF